The source of this T cell receptor beta chain is a study of tumor-infiltrating lymphocytes in primary liver carcinoma. About the study: Every sample contained roughly 3.5 to 8 million productive TCRbeta reads, and these numbers were similar from one tissue type to another. Study-wide points: Tumor top-250-clone fraction significantly exceeded that of blood (p = 0.039). Appearing in all five tumor regions was true of only about 7-25% of top clones.

The junction had 3 bases not matched to a gene; V was cut back by 6 bases and J by 0 bases. This CDR3 region has 14 residues. Germline assignment: CDR1 ENHRY and CDR2 SYGVKD. TCR beta cDNA was reverse-transcribed from roughly 0.45 ug of total RNA. The reaction used a constant-region primer and ProtoScript II reverse transcriptase. Libraries covering TCR beta were generated through three nested multiplex PCR rounds (using a slightly modified ARM-PCR). PCR rounds one and two used TRBV1-TRBV30 forward primers with a C-beta reverse primer for around 9 cycles each. TCRdb independently ran MiXCR on the multiplex PCR reads; one entry per CDR3 protein. The data show approximately 100,000 distinct CDR3 sequences, about two thirds seen once. This clonotype appeared once. Its cognate antigen is unknown. Bulk tissue was left unsorted, and RNA and DNA were co-extracted from about 21-30 mg of it. The proportion of viable tumor cells exceeded 75% in every tumor sample.

The genes are TRBV10-3 and TRBJ1-2, with 8 bases identical to TRBD1. This clonotype originated in a woman in her fifties or sixties with primary liver carcinoma and hepatitis B virus infection. The sample consisted of liver tumor tissue from sampling region 2. Subset defined: tumor region T2, inferior pole. CDR3 DNA: TGTGCCATCAGACAGACAGGGGCTAACTATGGCTACACCTTC. Its translation is CAIRQTGANYGYTF.